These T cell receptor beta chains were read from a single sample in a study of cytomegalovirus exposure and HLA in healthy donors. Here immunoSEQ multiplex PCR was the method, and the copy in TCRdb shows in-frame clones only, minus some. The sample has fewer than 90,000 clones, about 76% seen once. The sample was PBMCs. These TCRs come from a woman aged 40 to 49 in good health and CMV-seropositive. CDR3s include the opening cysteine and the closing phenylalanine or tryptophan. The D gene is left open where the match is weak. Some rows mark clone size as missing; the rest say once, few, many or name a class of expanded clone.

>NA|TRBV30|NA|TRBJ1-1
TGTGCCTGGAGTGTATCAGGGAAGCAATTAAACACTGAAGCTTTCTTT
CAWSVSGKQLNTEAFF
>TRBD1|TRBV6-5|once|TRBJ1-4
TGTGCCACCAGGGGGCATGTTGAAAAACTGTTTTTT
CATRGHVEKLFF
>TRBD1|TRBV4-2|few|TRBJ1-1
TGTGCCAGCAGAGGATTACAGGGGACTGAAGCTTTCTTT
CASRGLQGTEAFF
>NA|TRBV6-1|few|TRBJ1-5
TGTGCCAGCAGTTTGACAGCTCGCTCTAATCAGCCCCAGCATTTT
CASSLTARSNQPQHF
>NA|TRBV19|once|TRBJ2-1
TGTGCCAGTAGTCTATACAATGAGCAGTTCTTC
CASSLYNEQFF
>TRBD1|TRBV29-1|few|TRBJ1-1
TGCAGCGTTGAAGAACCGGACAGGGGTTTTTCTGAAGCTTTCTTT
CSVEEPDRGFSEAFF
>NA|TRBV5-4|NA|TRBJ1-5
TGTGCCAGGAGAGGGGGACATGGCAATCAGCCCCAGCATTTT
CARRGGHGNQPQHF
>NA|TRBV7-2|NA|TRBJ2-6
TGTGCCAGCAGCAAACACGTCTCTGGGGCCAACGTCCTGACTTTC
CASSKHVSGANVLTF
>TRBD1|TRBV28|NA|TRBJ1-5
TGTGCCAGCAGTATAGGGACAGGCAATCAGCCCCAGCATTTT
CASSIGTGNQPQHF
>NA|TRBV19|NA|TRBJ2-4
TGTGCCAGTAGTATTCCGGGTTTAGCCAAAAACATTCAGTACTTC
CASSIPGLAKNIQYF
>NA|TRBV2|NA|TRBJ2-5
TGTGCCAGCGGCGCGAGCGGAAGGGATCCAGAGACCCAGTACTTC
CASGASGRDPETQYF
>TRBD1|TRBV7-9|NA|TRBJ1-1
TGTGCCAGCGGGGGAGTGGGGACAGGGGGCACTGAAGCTTTCTTT
CASGGVGTGGTEAFF
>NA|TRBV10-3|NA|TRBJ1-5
TGTGCCATCGGTGGGGAGGGAGGTCAGCCCCAGCATTTT
CAIGGEGGQPQHF
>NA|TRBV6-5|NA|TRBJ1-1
TGTGCCAGCAGCCTCGGGGTGGACACTGAAGCTTTCTTT
CASSLGVDTEAFF
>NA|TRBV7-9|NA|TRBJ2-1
TGTGCCAGCAGCTTAGCACCTTCGGGGGGCCCCTCCTACAATGAGCAGTTCTTC
CASSLAPSGGPSYNEQFF
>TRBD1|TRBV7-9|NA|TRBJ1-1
TGTGCCAGCAGCTTACTTCAGGGGGCCACTGAAGCTTTCTTT
CASSLLQGATEAFF
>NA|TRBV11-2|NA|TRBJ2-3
TGTGCCAGCAGCTTAGTGGAAGGCGCAGGGTCCTTCTTCACAGATACGCAGTATTTT
CASSLVEGAGSFFTDTQYF
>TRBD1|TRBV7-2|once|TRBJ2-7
TGTGCCAGCAGTCCTGGACAGGGACTCTACGAGCAGTACTTC
CASSPGQGLYEQYF
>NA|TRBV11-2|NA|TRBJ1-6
TGTGCCAGCAGCTTAGATATGGGGGGGCGAGGGGATTCACCCCTCCACTTT
CASSLDMGGRGDSPLHF
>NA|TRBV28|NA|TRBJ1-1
TGTGCCAGCAGTTTAGGGAGCACTGAAGCTTTCTTT
CASSLGSTEAFF
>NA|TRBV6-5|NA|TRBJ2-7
TGTGCCAGCGCCTCGGGAACAGGGCTCTACGAGCAGTACTTC
CASASGTGLYEQYF
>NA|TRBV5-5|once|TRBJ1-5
TGTGCCAGCAGCTTGAACTCTGGGACAATAAGCAATCAGCCCCAGCATTTT
CASSLNSGTISNQPQHF
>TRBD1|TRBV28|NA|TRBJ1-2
TGTGCCAGCAGTCCCCTTAGCAGGGGGAAGGGCTACACCTTC
CASSPLSRGKGYTF
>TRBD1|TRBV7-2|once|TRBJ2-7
TGTGCCAGCAGCCCTCCGGGACAGGGATCCGAGCAGTACTTC
CASSPPGQGSEQYF
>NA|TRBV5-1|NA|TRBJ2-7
TGCGCCAGCACCCTAGATTCCTACGAGCAGTACTTC
CASTLDSYEQYF
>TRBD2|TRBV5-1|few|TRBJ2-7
TGCGCCAGCAGCGGGGGGGGAGAAAGCTCCTACGAGCAGTACTTC
CASSGGGESSYEQYF
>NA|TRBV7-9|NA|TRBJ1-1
TGTGCCAGCAGCAAGACAGAATCCACCCTCCCTTACATGAACACTGAAGCTTTCTTT
CASSKTESTLPYMNTEAFF
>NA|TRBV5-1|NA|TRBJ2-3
TGCGCCAGCAGCTTAGACAAACACACAGATACGCAGTATTTT
CASSLDKHTDTQYF
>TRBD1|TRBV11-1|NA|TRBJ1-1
TGTGCCAGCAGCGGCCAGGGGGTCACTGAAGCTTTCTTT
CASSGQGVTEAFF
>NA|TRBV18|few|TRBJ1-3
TGTGCCACCACAGAGGGACCTCAGGGGAACACCATATATTTT
CATTEGPQGNTIYF
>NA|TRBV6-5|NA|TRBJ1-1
TGTGCCAGCAGTTCCTTGGGGGGCACTGAAGCTTTCTTT
CASSSLGGTEAFF
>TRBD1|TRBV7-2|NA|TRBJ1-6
TGTGCCAGCAGCCCTGGGACAGGGACTATCTCCTATAATTCACCCCTCCACTTT
CASSPGTGTISYNSPLHF
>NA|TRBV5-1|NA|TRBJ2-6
TGCGCCAGCAGCTTGGTTCTCTCTGGGGCCAACGTCCTGACTTTC
CASSLVLSGANVLTF
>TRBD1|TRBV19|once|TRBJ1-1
TGTGCCAGTACGAAGCGGGGACAGGGGGCGATTATCACTGAAGCTTTCTTT
CASTKRGQGAIITEAFF
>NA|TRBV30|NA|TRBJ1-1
TGTGCCTGGAGTGTACCGTGGGTTGAGCGAGGGAACACTGAAGCTTTCTTT
CAWSVPWVERGNTEAFF
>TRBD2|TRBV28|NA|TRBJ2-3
TGTGCCAGCAGTTTCCGCCTAGCGGGAGGGCCCCTGTATTTT
CASSFRLAGGPLYF
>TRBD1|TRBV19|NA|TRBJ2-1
TGTGCCAGTAGCGACCCCCGCAGGGGGCATACGAATGAGCAGTTCTTC
CASSDPRRGHTNEQFF
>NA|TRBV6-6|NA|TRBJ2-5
TGTGCCAGTAATCGAGGGGGAGAGACCCAGTACTTC
CASNRGGETQYF
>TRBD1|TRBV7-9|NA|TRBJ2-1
TGTGCCAGCAGCTTAGTGGGACAGGGGGCGTTTAATGAGCAGTTCTTC
CASSLVGQGAFNEQFF
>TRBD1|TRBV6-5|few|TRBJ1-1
TGTGCCAGCAGTCTAACGGGACAGATGAACACTGAAGCTTTCTTT
CASSLTGQMNTEAFF
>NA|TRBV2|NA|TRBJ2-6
TGTGCCAGCAGTGACGAGGTCCTCCTCTCTGGGGCCAACGTCCTGACTTTC
CASSDEVLLSGANVLTF
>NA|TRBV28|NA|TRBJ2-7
TGTGCCAGCAGTTTAGGGCACACGGGAAGGTACTTC
CASSLGHTGRYF
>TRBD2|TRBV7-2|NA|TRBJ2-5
TGTGCCAGCAGCCGAGGGCTAGCGGGAGGTCGAGAGACCCAGTACTTC
CASSRGLAGGRETQYF
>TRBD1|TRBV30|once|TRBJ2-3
TGTGCCTGGCAACAGGGGAGTGGGGATACGCAGTATTTT
CAWQQGSGDTQYF
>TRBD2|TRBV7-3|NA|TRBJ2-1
TGTGCCAGCAGCTTAGGTGGCGGGAGCAATGAGCAGTTCTTC
CASSLGGGSNEQFF
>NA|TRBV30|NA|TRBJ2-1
TGTGCCTGGACCGCCCCGGGCCCAGGGGTGGGGCAGTTCTTC
CAWTAPGPGVGQFF
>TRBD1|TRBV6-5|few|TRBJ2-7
TGTGCCAGCAGTCTGAGACAGGGCTACGAGCAGTACTTC
CASSLRQGYEQYF